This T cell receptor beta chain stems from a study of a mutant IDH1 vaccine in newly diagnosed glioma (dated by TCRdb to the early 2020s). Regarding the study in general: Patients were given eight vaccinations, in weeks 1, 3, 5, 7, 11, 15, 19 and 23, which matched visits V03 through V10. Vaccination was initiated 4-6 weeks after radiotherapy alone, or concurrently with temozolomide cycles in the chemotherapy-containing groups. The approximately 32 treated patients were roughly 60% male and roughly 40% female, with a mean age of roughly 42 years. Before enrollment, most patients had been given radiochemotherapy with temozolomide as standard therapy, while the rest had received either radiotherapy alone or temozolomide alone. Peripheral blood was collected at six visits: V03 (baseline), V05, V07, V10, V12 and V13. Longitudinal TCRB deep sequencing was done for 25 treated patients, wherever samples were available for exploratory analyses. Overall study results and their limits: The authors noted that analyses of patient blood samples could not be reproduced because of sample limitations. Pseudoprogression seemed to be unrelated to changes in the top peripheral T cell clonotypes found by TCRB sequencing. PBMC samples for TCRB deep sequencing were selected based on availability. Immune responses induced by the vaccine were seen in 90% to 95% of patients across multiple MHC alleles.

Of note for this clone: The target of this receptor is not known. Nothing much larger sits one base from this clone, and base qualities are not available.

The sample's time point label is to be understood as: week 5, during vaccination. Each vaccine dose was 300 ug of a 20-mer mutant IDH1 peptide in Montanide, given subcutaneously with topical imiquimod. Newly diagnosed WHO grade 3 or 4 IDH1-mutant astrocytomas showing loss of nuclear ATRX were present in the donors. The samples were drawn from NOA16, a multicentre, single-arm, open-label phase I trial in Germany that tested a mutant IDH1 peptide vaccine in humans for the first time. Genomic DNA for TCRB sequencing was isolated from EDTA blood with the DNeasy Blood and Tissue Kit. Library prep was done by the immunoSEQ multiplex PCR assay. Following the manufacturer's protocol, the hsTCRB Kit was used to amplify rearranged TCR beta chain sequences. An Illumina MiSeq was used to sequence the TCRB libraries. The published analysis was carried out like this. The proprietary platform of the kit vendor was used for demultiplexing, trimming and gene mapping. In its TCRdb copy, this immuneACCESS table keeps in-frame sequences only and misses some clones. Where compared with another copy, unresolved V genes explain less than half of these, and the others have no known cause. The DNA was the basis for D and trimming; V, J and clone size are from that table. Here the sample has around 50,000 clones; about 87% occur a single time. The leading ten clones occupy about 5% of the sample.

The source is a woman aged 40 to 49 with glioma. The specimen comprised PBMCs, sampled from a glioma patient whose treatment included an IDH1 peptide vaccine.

The CDR3 in this case is CASSLVEGVNTEAFF. The sequence in DNA is TGTGCCAGCAGCTTAGTCGAGGGCGTGAACACTGAAGCTTTCTTT. Recombination linked TRBV7-2 to TRBJ1-1; the D gene cannot be named for sure. According to the germline V gene, CDR1 reads SGHTA and CDR2 reads FQGNSA. CDR3 length: 15 amino acids, cysteine to phenylalanine. Just CDR3 DNA is preserved here, 45 bases in frame from base 1. Trimming costs V 1 base and J 0 bases, and their ends lie 9 bases apart.